This T cell receptor (beta chain) was captured by sequencing in a study of human T cells and chemical hapten exposure. Study information: Largely, small differences in pooled library volume made per-sample TCR yields vary.

The study extracted total RNA from unfractionated whole blood. Unique molecular identifiers were attached to individual cDNA molecules within the library. In the authors' workflow: Sample-level TCR yields exhibited a median of around 90,000, with a range of roughly 20,000 to 750,000. TCRdb analysed the 5' RACE reads with MiXCR anew, one entry per CDR3 protein. The V and J calls here are based on TCRdb, not the publication. The sample consists of roughly 110,000 distinct CDR3 sequences, roughly 19% of them appearing once. This clonotype has a single count. This receptor was taken from a human donor in good health.

The CDR3 here is CASSLDGERNQPQHF. CDR3 DNA sequence: TGTGCCAGTAGTCTCGACGGTGAACGGAATCAGCCCCAGCATTTT. The V gene is TRBV19, the J gene TRBJ1-5, with D unclear. The CDR3 extends over 15 amino acids. Per germline, CDR1 LNHDA and CDR2 SQIVND (reference sequence). Trimming stripped 5 bases from V and 4 bases from J, with 15 bases between.